The 13 T cell receptor beta chains listed next were all sequenced from one sample in a study of identical twins. TCRdb redid the calling of the 5' RACE reads with MiXCR, one entry per CDR3 protein. In the table there are just under 550,000 distinct CDR3 sequences, 13% to 15% of which are singletons. These data are also associated with another study on yellow fever vaccine responses in identical twins.

The specimen was CD4+ T cells sorted from blood. These receptors originate from a woman between 18 and 29 years old in good health.

The table lists this clonotype with a count of one. The junction does not match germline at one end; this may be a read error. The chain carries TRBV3-1 and TRBJ1-5, with a tentative D call TRBD1 (5 bases). CDR1 and CDR2 (germline): LGHDT, YNNKEL (reference sequence). CDR3 size: 14 residues. The CDR3 sequence is CANSPTASNQPQHF. The CDR3 nucleotides are TGTGCCAACAGCCCGACAGCTAGCAATCAGCCCCAGCATTTT.

This clonotype has just a few counts. V gene TRBV3-1 combines with J gene TRBJ2-5, with 9 bases matching TRBD1. This CDR3 region has 16 residues. J lost 0 bases, V lost 3 bases, and 5 bases had no gene match. Per germline, CDR1 LGHDT and CDR2 YNNKEL (reference sequence). The CDR3 loop reads CASSHPQGAYQETQYF. The DNA for the CDR3 is TGTGCCAGCAGCCACCCACAGGGGGCGTACCAAGAGACCCAGTACTTC.

The chain links TRBV24-1 to TRBJ2-1; TRBD1 matches at 9 bases. The CDR3 spans 15 residues. The germline V gene has CDR1 KGHDR and CDR2 SFDVKD. Trimming at V came to 9 bases and at J to 4 bases, leaving 9 bases not matched to a gene. The CDR3 DNA sequence: TGTGCCACCGGGGTCGGGGACAGGGAATACAATGAGCAGTTCTTC. It specifies CATGVGDREYNEQFF.

V usage is TRBV15 and J usage is TRBJ2-1; TRBD2 matches at 9 bases. The CDR3 length is 15 residues. The J segment lost 8 bases and the V segment lost 4 bases, leaving 9 bases of the junction unmatched. Germline values: CDR1 LNHNV, CDR2 YYDKDF (reference sequence). As DNA, the CDR3 is TGTGCCACCAGCATCCATAGCGGGAGTAAAGATGAGCAGTTCTTC. Residues: CATSIHSGSKDEQFF.

The J gene is TRBJ2-3, the V gene TRBV20-1; either TRBD1 or TRBD2 may supply D (6 bases each). The length of the CDR3 is 12 residues. V dropped 7 bases and J dropped 8 bases, with 16 bases sitting between them. Germline V gene data show CDR1 as DFQATT and CDR2 as SNEGSKA (reference sequence). DNA for the CDR3: TGCAGTGATCAGGGGAATAGCGGTACGCAGTATTTT. Its protein is CSDQGNSGTQYF.

The chain combines TRBV5-1 with TRBJ2-2; D call uncertain. V lost 4 bases and J 7 bases, leaving 11 bases between the germline ends. This CDR3 comprises 13 residues. CDR1 and CDR2 (germline): SGHRS, YFSETQ. CDR3 protein: CASSPDRVGELFF. The CDR3 nucleotides are TGCGCCAGCAGCCCCGATAGAGTCGGGGAGCTGTTTTTT. Full variable domain (rest looked up from reference TRBV5-1 and TRBJ2-2): KAGVTQTPRYLIKTRGQQVTLSCSPISGHRSVSWYQQTPGQGLQFLFEYFSETQRNKGNFPGRFSGRQFSNSRSEMNVSTLELGDSALYLCASSPDRVGELFFGEGSRLTVL.

The rearrangement joins TRBV5-6 to TRBJ2-2; D is perhaps TRBD2 (5 bases). This CDR3 spans 16 amino acids. Germline CDR1 and CDR2: SGHDT and YYEEEE. Trimming left V 4 bases short and J 0 bases short, with 13 bases between. CDR3 sequence (DNA): TGTGCCAGCAGCGGACTTATAGCGACGAACACCGGGGAGCTGTTTTTT. Protein: CASSGLIATNTGELFF.

The chain has TRBV2 and TRBJ2-3, with D hard to call. This CDR3 region has 12 residues. Germline CDR1 SNHLY, CDR2 FYNNEI. The V end was cut by 4 bases, the J end by 6 bases, with 8 bases between. CDR3 sequence reads: CASSALRDTQYF. In nucleotides, the CDR3 is TGTGCCAGCAGTGCTCTGAGGGATACGCAGTATTTT.

This clonotype was detected only a few times. The chain links TRBV20-1 to TRBJ2-7; 8 nucleotides line up with TRBD2. Germline V gene sequence: CDR1 DFQATT, CDR2 SNEGSKA (reference sequence). The CDR3 length is 13 residues. The trim removed 3 bases at V and 2 bases at J, leaving 3 bases unmatched. CDR3 in amino acids: CSASGRVPYEQYF. The CDR3 DNA sequence: TGCAGTGCTAGCGGGAGGGTGCCCTACGAGCAGTACTTC.

The chain uses TRBV7-9 and TRBJ1-4, with D maybe TRBD1 (5 bases). The germline V gene has CDR1 SEHNR and CDR2 FQNEAQ (reference sequence). The CDR3 covers 14 residues. Trimming stripped 2 bases from V and 6 bases from J, with 10 bases between. The CDR3 nucleotides are TGTGCCAGCAGCTTATTAGGGGTAGATGAAAAACTGTTTTTT. It translates to CASSLLGVDEKLFF.

The chain links TRBV12-3 or TRBV12-4 to TRBJ1-2, with D perhaps matching TRBD1 (5 bases). The CDR3 runs 13 residues. The V end lost 5 bases, the J end lost 8 bases, and 15 bases lay between the germline ends. CDR3 in DNA: TGTGCCAGCAGTAGGGGCAGACTAAGCGGCTACACCTTC. Its translation: CASSRGRLSGYTF.

This chain connects TRBV12-3 or TRBV12-4 to TRBJ2-3, with 9 bases aligning to TRBD2. The CDR3 loop spans 15 amino acids. Trimming took 5 bases from V and 3 from J; bases not matched to a gene: 6. CDR3 sequence: CASSTSLAGTDTQYF. The CDR3 bases are TGTGCCAGCAGTACGAGTCTAGCGGGGACAGATACGCAGTATTTT.

This clonotype was seen only a few times. V is TRBV29-1 and J is TRBJ1-3; the D is unclear. Germline V lookup: CDR1 SQVTM, CDR2 ANQGSEA. Trimming removed 0 bases from V and 0 bases from J, with 9 bases in between. This CDR3 is built from 15 residues. The CDR3 reads CSVEDLRSSGNTIYF. The DNA for the CDR3 is TGCAGCGTTGAAGATCTAAGGAGCTCTGGAAACACCATATATTTT.